The 16 T cell receptor beta chains below come from one sample, sequenced in a study of T cells in Graves' hyperthyroidism and ophthalmopathy. From RNA transcripts, TCR beta CDR3 regions were amplified. The HTBI primer set drove a first-round RT-PCR of the TCR CDR3. One entry per CDR3 protein, called by TCRdb with MiXCR from the multiplex PCR reads. The data hold 610,000 or so distinct CDR3 sequences, with under 60% observed a single time. Source material: peripheral blood or thyroid tissue (not recorded which). Receptors originate from a woman younger than 30 with Graves' hyperthyroidism.

Points on this clonotype: At one end, the junction sequence differs from germline, possibly due to a read error. V usage is TRBV24-1 and J usage is TRBJ2-5; weak D call: TRBD1 (6 bases). This CDR3 is 15 amino acids long. From germline, CDR1 is KGHDR and CDR2 SFDVKD. The DNA for the CDR3 is TGTGCTACCAGTTACTCTAGACAGGACCGAGAGACCCAATACTTC. The encoded protein is CATSYSRQDRETQYF.

This clonotype has at least ten counts. The rearrangement joins TRBV15 to TRBJ2-5, with 10 bases fitting TRBD2. Per germline, CDR1 LNHNV and CDR2 YYDKDF (reference sequence). The CDR3 has 18 amino acids. After removal of 5 bases from V and 5 bases from J, the junction contained 17 bases not matched to a gene. The CDR3 DNA follows: TGTGCCACCAGCTCCCCTCGGGCTAGCGGGAGTGATGGGGAGACCCAGTACTTC. This gives the protein CATSSPRASGSDGETQYF.

This clonotype was recorded many times. The chain couples TRBV20-1 to TRBJ1-3, with D possibly being TRBD1 (5 bases). The V gene lost 5 bases and the J gene lost 0 bases, with 11 bases spanning the gap. The length of the CDR3 is 14 residues. The germline V gene has CDR1 DFQATT and CDR2 SNEGSKA (reference sequence). For the CDR3, the DNA is TGCAGTGCTGCGAGGGGTCCCTCTGGAAACACCATATATTTT. This encodes CSAARGPSGNTIYF.

The chain recombines TRBV6-1 with TRBJ1-2; no definite D call. The V end was cut by 6 bases, the J end by 4 bases, with 18 bases between. Germline V lookup: CDR1 MNHNS, CDR2 SASEGT. The length of the CDR3 is 15 residues. CDR3 nucleotides: TGTGCCAGCAGCGAGACTAGTCGCAGCATCTATGGCTACACCTTC. This sequence encodes CASSETSRSIYGYTF.

A note on this clonotype: This sequence may be a read error, since a much larger clone differs from it by one base. The V gene is TRBV6-6, the J gene TRBJ1-6; 10 bases are a match to TRBD1. There are 13 residues in the CDR3. In germline, CDR1 is MNHNY, CDR2 SVGAGI (reference sequence). The CDR3 loop is CTSGQGDNSPLHF. For the CDR3, the DNA is TGTACCAGCGGACAGGGGGATAATTCACCCCTCCACTTT.

The chain carries TRBV20-1 and TRBJ2-5, with 8 nucleotides matching TRBD2. Germline CDR1 DFQATT, CDR2 SNEGSKA (reference sequence). The junction had 6 bases not matched to a gene; V was cut back by 1 base and J by 5 bases. The CDR3 covers 14 residues. The CDR3 region is CSARAGGREETQYF. The CDR3 DNA follows: TGCAGTGCTAGAGCGGGGGGGAGGGAGGAGACCCAGTACTTC.

The rearrangement uses TRBV29-1 and TRBJ2-7; 9 bases map to TRBD2. Germline assignment: CDR1 SQVTM and CDR2 ANQGSEA. The CDR3 loop spans 12 amino acids. Losses at the gene ends were 8 bases for V and 7 bases for J; bases not matched to a gene: 9. The CDR3 is CSWRGGYNEQYF. In DNA, the CDR3 is TGCAGCTGGCGGGGGGGGTACAATGAGCAGTACTTC.

This clonotype was counted many times. The chain links TRBV2 to TRBJ2-7, with D perhaps TRBD2 (5 bases). The CDR3 sequence is 14 residues long. Trimming took off 5 bases at V and 4 bases at J, with 15 bases between the two ends. Germline V CDR1 and CDR2: SNHLY, FYNNEI. Written as DNA, the CDR3 is TGTGCCAGCAGTCCGAGGGCTCCCCCGTACGAGCAGTACTTC. This gives the protein CASSPRAPPYEQYF.

The chain uses TRBV20-1 and TRBJ1-5; 8 nucleotides line up with TRBD1. Trimming removed 6 bases from V and 5 bases from J; junction bases left unmatched: 6. The CDR3 has 13 residues. Germline CDR1 reads DFQATT; CDR2 reads SNEGSKA (reference sequence). CDR3 amino acids: CSADRGTDQPQHF. CDR3 nucleotide sequence: TGCAGTGCCGACAGGGGTACGGATCAGCCCCAGCATTTT.

This clonotype was seen many times. This chain links TRBV6-4 with TRBJ1-1, with D possibly matching TRBD1 (6 bases). This CDR3 has 13 amino acids. The germline V and J ends were trimmed by 4 bases and 11 bases, with 17 bases remaining between them. Germline V gene lookup returns CDR1 MRHNA and CDR2 SNTAGT. CDR3 nucleotide sequence: TGTGCCAGCAGTGTGCGACAGGCTCGACGGGCTTTCTTT. It codes for CASSVRQARRAFF.

The chain has TRBV7-2 and TRBJ2-6, with D possibly being TRBD1 (5 bases). Deletions cut 5 bases from V and 15 bases from J, with 11 bases between. The CDR3 extends over 11 amino acids. Germline V gene sequence: CDR1 SGHTA, CDR2 FQGNSA. The CDR3 sequence is CASSGAPGLTF. DNA for the CDR3: TGTGCCAGCAGCGGGGCCCCCGGCCTGACTTTC.

For this clonotype: The CDR3 end shows no conserved phenylalanine or tryptophan, and so a read error is likely. It is unclear where the CDR3 begins or ends on the DNA, so no DNA is shown, and the CDR3 is as TCRdb lists it. The chain joins TRBV7-2 to TRBJ1-6; the listed D gene, TRBD1, was not tested against the DNA. Germline V gives CDR1 SGHTA, CDR2 FQGNSA. The CDR3 region is 8 residues in length, termini included. CDR3 region: CASSNSPG.

This rearrangement joins TRBV29-1 to TRBJ2-7, with TRBD2 matching 7 bases. This CDR3 is built from 14 residues. V trimming: 8 bases; J trimming: 5 bases; junction bases outside the gene matches: 15. Germline assignment: CDR1 SQVTM and CDR2 ANQGSEA. The CDR3 loop reads CSLMTSPSPNEQYF. The CDR3 DNA sequence: TGCAGCTTAATGACTAGCCCCTCTCCTAACGAGCAGTACTTC.

This clonotype was counted at least ten times. The chain employs TRBV2 and TRBJ2-5; D is uncertain. Germline V gives CDR1 SNHLY, CDR2 FYNNEI. Deletions cut 8 bases from V and 0 bases from J, with 13 bases between. The CDR3 is made up of 14 amino acids. The CDR3 loop reads CASRSRRNQETQYF. In DNA, the CDR3 is TGTGCCAGCCGGAGTAGGCGCAACCAAGAGACCCAGTACTTC.

Many counts were recorded for this clonotype. One end of the junction does not line up with germline, which may come from a read error. The chain is built from TRBV6-5 and TRBJ2-7; D unresolved. Germline CDR1 MNHEY, CDR2 SVGAGI. The CDR3 has 12 residues. The DNA of the CDR3 is TGTGCCAGCAGTTACGTGCCCTACAAGCAGTACTTC. Its protein product is CASSYVPYKQYF.

The genes are TRBV10-3 and TRBJ2-3, with D unresolved. The CDR3 contains 17 residues. The V end lost 6 bases, the J end lost 2 bases, and 21 bases lay between the germline ends. Germline lookup yields CDR1 ENHRY and CDR2 SYGVKD. The CDR3 is CAISISANPISTDTQYF. CDR3 nucleotide sequence: TGTGCCATCAGCATCTCCGCTAACCCAATCTCCACAGATACGCAGTATTTT.